This T cell receptor (beta chain) was captured by sequencing in a study of cytomegalovirus exposure and HLA in healthy donors. The CDR3 is 15 residues long. The trim removed 6 bases at V and 6 bases at J, leaving 9 bases unmatched. In germline, CDR1 is MNHNY, CDR2 SVGAGI (reference sequence). Overall study results and limits: Most TCR sequences proved rare, with some public TCRs found in many donors. Through in vitro validation, three CMV-associated chains were shown to be specific for CMV antigens. The classifier reportedly diagnosed cytomegalovirus status with high specificity and sensitivity. TCR beta chain V- and J-gene trimming was linked, in a later analysis, to a missense variant in DCLRE1C.

This clone has a single count. Antigen: not known. The study ran its PCR with 60 Vbeta and 13 Jbeta primers. Profiled with immunoSEQ multiplex PCR; TCRdb holds only in-frame clones, not every one. The sample includes 200,000 or so clones, approximately 83% of them seen just once. The sequenced sample was PBMCs. The sequence derives from a boy under 10 years old in good health and CMV-seronegative. The chain recombines TRBV6-6 with TRBJ2-7, with 12 bases identical to TRBD2. CDR3 DNA sequence: TGTGCCAGCAGCCTACTAGCGGGGGGAATCCCCGAGCAGTACTTC. This encodes CASSLLAGGIPEQYF.